Presented here are 21 T cell receptor beta chains from one specimen sequenced in a study of memory CD4+ T cells and cytomegalovirus serostatus. The sort gate was single viable CD3+CD4+CD8-CD45RO+ cells for memory CD4+ T cells. The protocol was immunoSEQ multiplex PCR, while the TCRdb copy is restricted to in-frame clones and leaves out a portion. The sample holds around 50,000 clones, around 82% seen once. The sequenced sample consisted of memory CD4+ T cells from blood. The receptors come from an adult in good health and CMV-seronegative.

The genes are TRBV6-1 and TRBJ1-2; no reliable D call. Germline-derived CDR1 and CDR2 are MNHNS and SASEGT. Trimming took 3 bases from V and 7 from J, leaving 12 bases between them. The CDR3 loop spans 13 amino acids. CDR3 sequence (DNA): TGTGCCAGCAGTGACGGTAAATCCGGTGGCTACACCTTC. Protein sequence: CASSDGKSGGYTF.

The rearrangement joins TRBV9 to TRBJ1-3, with D unclear. The CDR3 spans 18 residues. Germline loops: CDR1 SGDLS, CDR2 YYNGEE. Trimming removed 4 bases from V and 0 bases from J, with 20 bases in between. CDR3 sequence reads: CASSRAVLTPNSGNTIYF. CDR3 bases: TGTGCCAGCAGCAGGGCCGTTTTAACGCCCAACTCTGGAAACACCATATATTTT.

The gene calls are TRBV5-4 and TRBJ2-1; 7 bases line up with TRBD2. CDR1 is SGHNT and CDR2 is YYREEE in the germline V gene (reference sequence). This CDR3 is 14 amino acids long. The junction had 3 bases not matched to a gene; V was cut back by 0 bases and J by 6 bases. This CDR3 reads CASSLARLANEQFF. The CDR3 DNA reads TGTGCCAGCAGCTTGGCTCGACTAGCCAATGAGCAGTTCTTC.

The chain employs TRBV19 and TRBJ2-3; no clear D gene. The germline V gene has CDR1 LNHDA and CDR2 SQIVND (reference sequence). Trimming took 6 bases from V and 0 from J, leaving 4 bases between them. The CDR3 runs to 12 residues. The CDR3 sequence is CASRQSTDTQYF. In DNA form, the CDR3 reads TGTGCCAGTAGGCAGAGCACAGATACGCAGTATTTT.

CDR3 amino acids: CASSPLMGGRSLAGEQYF. The CDR3 region has the DNA TGTGCCAGTAGCCCGCTTATGGGCGGGAGGAGTTTAGCCGGCGAGCAGTACTTC. The V call is TRBV19, the J call TRBJ2-7; 8 nucleotides agree with TRBD2. V lost 6 bases and J lost 6; bases outside the gene matches: 22. Germline V gene lookup returns CDR1 LNHDA and CDR2 SQIVND (reference sequence). This CDR3 region has 18 residues.

The chain combines TRBV11-3 with TRBJ2-1; TRBD2 matches 8 bases. Germline V gene data show CDR1 as SGHNT and CDR2 as YENEEA. With V trimmed by 3 bases and J by 0 bases, 1 base remained unmatched. CDR3 length: 15 residues. The CDR3 loop reads CASSLGTSSYNEQFF. In DNA form, the CDR3 reads TGTGCCAGCAGCTTGGGGACTAGCTCCTACAATGAGCAGTTCTTC.

In regard to this clone: An end of the junction differs from the germline gene, which may be a read error. The chain has TRBV7-7 and TRBJ2-7; 10 bases map to TRBD1. This CDR3 is 14 amino acids long. Looked up from germline, CDR1 is SSHAT and CDR2 is FNYEAQ (reference sequence). Here the CDR3 DNA reads TGTGCTAGCAGCTTAGAACCGGGACAGGGGAAGCAGTACTTC. It yields the protein CASSLEPGQGKQYF. Full variable domain (remainder filled in from reference TRBV7-7 and TRBJ2-7): GAGVSQSPRYKVTKRGQDVTLRCDPISSHATLYWYQQALGQGPEFLTYFNYEAQPDKSGLPSDRFSAERPEGSISTLTIQRTEQRDSAMYRCASSLEPGQGKQYFGPGTRLTVT.

V is TRBV18 and J is TRBJ2-2; D ambiguous. The V and J ends lost 2 bases and 5 bases respectively, with 3 bases between them. CDR1 is KGHSH and CDR2 is LQKENI in the germline V gene. The CDR3 extends over 12 amino acids. CDR3 protein: CASSPRTGELFF. CDR3 sequence (DNA): TGTGCCAGCTCACCAAGGACCGGGGAGCTGTTTTTT. Using reference TRBV18 and TRBJ2-2 for the parts outside the CDR3, the full variable domain is NAGVMQNPRHLVRRRGQEARLRCSPMKGHSHVYWYRQLPEEGLKFMVYLQKENIIDESGMPKERFSAEFPKEGPSILRIQQVVRGDSAAYFCASSPRTGELFFGEGSRLTVL.

Here the CDR3 reads CASSIGPGFNQPQHF. The CDR3, as DNA: TGTGCCAGTAGTATAGGTCCAGGGTTTAATCAGCCCCAGCATTTT. The chain combines TRBV19 with TRBJ1-5, with D possibly being TRBD1 (5 bases). The germline V gene encodes CDR1 LNHDA and CDR2 SQIVND (reference sequence). The CDR3 is 15 amino acids. Trimming cost V 1 base and J 4 bases, with 11 bases left between them.

V gene TRBV5-4 combines with J gene TRBJ2-1; 9 bases agree with TRBD1. The germline V gene has CDR1 SGHNT and CDR2 YYREEE (reference sequence). CDR3 length: 16 residues. V trimming: 5 bases; J trimming: 3 bases; junction bases outside the gene matches: 9. CDR3 in DNA: TGTGCCAGCAGAACTGGGGGACAGGGTTTCTACAATGAGCAGTTCTTC. The encoded protein is CASRTGGQGFYNEQFF.

This clone has just a few counts. The CDR3 sequence: CASSTRGARGDEQFF. In DNA form, the CDR3 reads TGTGCCAGCAGTACTCGGGGCGCCCGAGGGGATGAGCAGTTCTTC. The gene calls are TRBV27 and TRBJ2-1, with D possibly being TRBD1 or TRBD2 (5 bases each). Trimming removed 5 bases at V and 8 bases at J, with 19 bases between. The germline gives CDR1 MNHEY, CDR2 SMNVEV (reference sequence). This CDR3 spans 15 amino acids.

The chain is built from TRBV19 and TRBJ2-6; D remains ambiguous. The germline CDR1 and CDR2 sequences are LNHDA and SQIVND (reference sequence). The V end lost 6 bases, the J end lost 0 bases, and 9 bases lay between the germline ends. This CDR3 contains 15 residues. For the CDR3, the DNA is TGTGCCAGTAGCGGACGGCCCTCTGGGGCCAACGTCCTGACTTTC. It yields the protein CASSGRPSGANVLTF.

This chain connects TRBV7-9 to TRBJ2-7; D is possibly TRBD1 or TRBD2 (5 bases each). CDR3 length: 15 residues. Germline CDR1 reads SEHNR; CDR2 reads FQNEAQ (reference sequence). Trimming took 5 bases from V and 0 from J, leaving 14 bases between them. Written as DNA, the CDR3 is TGTGCCAGCAGCCCGGGACGGACGAGCTCCTACGAGCAGTACTTC. This gives the protein CASSPGRTSSYEQYF.

The chain is built from TRBV2 and TRBJ2-5; weak D call: TRBD1 (6 bases). Trimming took 7 bases from V and 4 from J, leaving 13 bases between them. CDR1 and CDR2 (germline): SNHLY, FYNNEI. This CDR3 comprises 13 residues. CDR3: CASKSGVSETQYF. The CDR3, as DNA: TGTGCCAGCAAGTCAGGGGTTTCAGAGACCCAGTACTTC.

This chain links TRBV7-6 with TRBJ2-5; D is ambiguous. Germline CDR1 reads SGHVS; CDR2 reads FNYEAQ. The CDR3 is made up of 11 amino acids. The V end lost 5 bases, the J end lost 1 base, and 2 bases lay between the germline ends. The CDR3 sequence is CASSPQETQYF. DNA of the CDR3: TGTGCCAGCAGCCCCCAAGAGACCCAGTACTTC.

The V and J genes are TRBV7-8 and TRBJ2-7; the D gene is possibly TRBD1 (5 bases). The germline V and J ends were trimmed by 1 base and 2 bases, with 9 bases remaining between them. This CDR3 spans 14 amino acids. Germline CDR1 is SGHVS and CDR2 is FQNEAQ. The CDR3 spells CASSLGRRAYEQYF. CDR3 nucleotides: TGTGCCAGCAGCTTAGGTCGCAGGGCCTACGAGCAGTACTTC.

This chain connects TRBV7-9 to TRBJ1-2; no clear D gene. Germline V CDR1 and CDR2: SEHNR, FQNEAQ (reference sequence). CDR3 length: 12 residues. Trimming shortened V by 1 base and J by 2 bases, and 2 bases separated the two germline ends. CDR3 nucleotides: TGTGCCAGCAGCTTAGGGAACTATGGCTACACCTTC. It specifies CASSLGNYGYTF.

This clone was picked up a small number of times. The chain uses TRBV7-9 and TRBJ1-3; a weak D match, TRBD1 (5 bases). The germline V gene encodes CDR1 SEHNR and CDR2 FQNEAQ (reference sequence). The CDR3 is 15 amino acids. V shed 5 bases and J shed 4 bases, with 15 bases lying between them. In DNA, the CDR3 is TGTGCCAGCAGCCCCCCCTACAGGTGGGGAAACACCATATATTTT. Translating gives CASSPPYRWGNTIYF. The full variable domain, its missing parts supplied by reference TRBV7-9 and TRBJ1-3, is DTGVSQNPRHKITKRGQNVTFRCDPISEHNRLYWYRQTLGQGPEFLTYFQNEAQLEKSRLLSDRFSAERPKGSFSTLEIQRTEQGDSAMYLCASSPPYRWGNTIYFGEGSWLTVV.

The chain combines TRBV6-5 with TRBJ2-7; D might be TRBD1 (5 bases). The germline V and J ends were trimmed by 7 bases and 0 bases, with 13 bases remaining between them. Per germline, CDR1 MNHEY and CDR2 SVGAGI. CDR3 size: 14 residues. CDR3 protein: CASIPRAASYEQYF. The CDR3 bases are TGTGCCAGCATCCCCAGGGCAGCCTCCTACGAGCAGTACTTC.

The chain combines TRBV7-9 with TRBJ2-3, with D tentatively TRBD2 (6 bases). CDR1 is SEHNR, CDR2 FQNEAQ, per germline (reference sequence). The CDR3 is made up of 12 amino acids. The ends were cut back, 11 bases at V and 5 bases at J, with 14 bases in the middle. CDR3 residues: CAGAEGRDTQYF. DNA of the CDR3: TGTGCCGGAGCGGAGGGGAGAGATACGCAGTATTTT.

V gene TRBV6-6 combines with J gene TRBJ1-1; 7 bases map to TRBD1. Germline CDR1 and CDR2: MNHNY and SVGAGI (reference sequence). With 6 bases clipped from V and 4 bases from J, the junction kept 11 bases outside the gene matches. The CDR3 is 15 residues long. CDR3 amino acids: CASRYISSGGTEAFF. In DNA, the CDR3 is TGTGCCAGCAGGTACATTTCCTCAGGGGGCACTGAAGCTTTCTTT.